One sample yielded the 9 T cell receptor beta chains listed below, sequenced in a study of blood T cell repertoires in COVID-19. Assay used: immunoSEQ multiplex PCR; TCRdb lists only in-frame clones, some missing. The table has almost 55,000 clones, approximately 88% seen once. The specimen was peripheral blood. The receptors were sampled from a human donor in a cohort sampled during active COVID-19.

V gene TRBV19 combines with J gene TRBJ1-6, with D perhaps matching TRBD1 (5 bases). Trimming took off 4 bases at V and 7 bases at J, with 11 bases between the two ends. Per the germline V gene, CDR1 is LNHDA and CDR2 is SQIVND (reference sequence). The CDR3 spans 14 residues. CDR3 nucleotides: TGTGCCAGTAGTAACGGGGGGGGGAATTCACCCCTCCACTTT. This codes for CASSNGGGNSPLHF.

This chain joins TRBV14 and TRBJ2-1; D is perhaps TRBD1 (6 bases). Germline values: CDR1 SGHDN, CDR2 FVKESK. Deletions cut 5 bases from V and 5 bases from J, with 10 bases between. The CDR3 is 13 amino acids. CDR3 loop: CASSLRQDNEQFF. The CDR3 nucleotides are TGTGCCAGCAGCTTACGACAGGACAATGAGCAGTTCTTC.

This clone was observed a single time. The CDR3 sequence: CASSAPSGGTQYF. The CDR3 nucleotides are TGTGCCAGCAGCGCCCCATCCGGGGGGACCCAGTACTTC. The rearrangement links TRBV7-2 to TRBJ2-5, with TRBD2 as a possible D gene (6 bases). The V end lost 5 bases, the J end lost 7 bases, and 14 bases lay between the germline ends. The CDR3 runs 13 residues. Germline V CDR1 and CDR2: SGHTA, FQGNSA.

The rearrangement uses TRBV4-3 and TRBJ2-3; 7 nucleotides agree with TRBD2. V dropped 1 base and J dropped 8; count of bases not matched to a gene: 3. The CDR3 is 13 amino acids. CDR1 is LGHNA, CDR2 YSLEER, per germline. CDR3 in amino acids: CASSQGRLATQYF. The CDR3 nucleotides are TGCGCCAGCAGCCAAGGGCGACTAGCTACGCAGTATTTT.

J is TRBJ1-4 and V is TRBV7-2; 8 nucleotides line up with TRBD1. Per the germline V gene, CDR1 is SGHTA and CDR2 is FQGNSA. The CDR3 spans 17 residues. J was trimmed by 2 bases and V by 4 bases; bases with no gene match: 9. In nucleotides, the CDR3 is TGTGCCAGCAGCTCCGACAGGGGTGCTGGGACTAATGAAAAACTGTTTTTT. Its translation is CASSSDRGAGTNEKLFF.

The gene calls are TRBV5-1 and TRBJ2-7, with a weak D call TRBD1 (6 bases). This CDR3 has 13 residues. Looked up from germline, CDR1 is SGHRS and CDR2 is YFSETQ. The V and J ends lost 0 bases and 7 bases respectively, with 11 bases between them. The CDR3 bases are TGCGCCAGCAGCTTGGGGCCAGGGGAAGAGCAGTACTTC. Translation: CASSLGPGEEQYF. The variable domain in full, with the rest retrieved from reference TRBV5-1 and TRBJ2-7, is KAGVTQTPRYLIKTRGQQVTLSCSPISGHRSVSWYQQTPGQGLQFLFEYFSETQRNKGNFPGRFSGRQFSNSRSEMNVSTLELGDSALYLCASSLGPGEEQYFGPGTRLTVT.

The genes are TRBV6-1 and TRBJ1-5; D remains unclear. The CDR3 has 14 amino acids. The ends were cut back, 3 bases at V and 3 bases at J, with 9 bases in the middle. Germline CDR1 is MNHNS and CDR2 is SASEGT. Here the CDR3 reads CASSDLSDNQPQHF. In DNA form, the CDR3 reads TGTGCCAGCAGTGATCTGAGTGACAATCAGCCCCAGCATTTT.

This chain uses TRBV5-6 with TRBJ1-2; 7 nucleotides agree with TRBD1. The CDR3 runs 14 residues. Germline trimming cut 4 bases from V and 0 bases from J; bases unmatched to any gene: 3. CDR1 and CDR2 from the germline V gene are SGHDT and YYEEEE. CDR3 DNA sequence: TGTGCCAGCAGCCGCAGGGGGGCTAACTATGGCTACACCTTC. It specifies CASSRRGANYGYTF.

V and J are TRBV5-6 and TRBJ1-3; 8 bases map to TRBD1. This CDR3 region has 15 residues. Trimming cost V 4 bases and J 3 bases; bases outside gene matches: 6. Germline CDR1 reads SGHDT; CDR2 reads YYEEEE. CDR3 protein: CASSGRGLFGNTIYF. The CDR3 DNA sequence: TGTGCCAGCAGCGGCAGGGGGCTCTTTGGAAACACCATATATTTT.